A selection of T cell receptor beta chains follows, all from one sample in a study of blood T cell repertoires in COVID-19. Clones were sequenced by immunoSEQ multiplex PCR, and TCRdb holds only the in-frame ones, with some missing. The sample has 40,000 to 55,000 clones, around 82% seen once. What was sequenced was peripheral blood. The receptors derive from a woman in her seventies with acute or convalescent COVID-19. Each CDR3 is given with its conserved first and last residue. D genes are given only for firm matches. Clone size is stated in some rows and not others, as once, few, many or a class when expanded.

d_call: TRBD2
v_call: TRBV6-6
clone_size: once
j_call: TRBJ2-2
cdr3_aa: CASSLSGLARNLAGELFF
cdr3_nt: TGTGCCAGCAGTCTCTCGGGACTAGCGAGAAATTTGGCCGGGGAGCTGTTTTTT

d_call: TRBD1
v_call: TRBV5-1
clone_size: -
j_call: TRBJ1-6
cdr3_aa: CASSLDRGRGSPLHF
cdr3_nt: TGCGCCAGCAGCTTGGACAGGGGCCGAGGTTCACCCCTCCACTTT

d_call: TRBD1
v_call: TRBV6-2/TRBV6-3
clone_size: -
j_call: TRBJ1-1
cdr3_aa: CASSLSQGAVGFDTEAFF
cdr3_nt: TGTGCCAGCAGTTTATCACAGGGGGCGGTTGGTTTTGACACTGAAGCTTTCTTT

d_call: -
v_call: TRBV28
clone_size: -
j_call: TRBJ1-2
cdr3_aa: CASSSLGRALTNYGYTF
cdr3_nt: TGTGCCAGCAGTTCCCTTGGGCGTGCCTTAACGAACTATGGCTACACCTTC

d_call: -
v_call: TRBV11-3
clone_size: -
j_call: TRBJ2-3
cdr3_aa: CASSLTPSGSTDTQYF
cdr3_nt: TGTGCCAGCAGCTTAACACCCTCGGGAAGCACAGATACGCAGTATTTT

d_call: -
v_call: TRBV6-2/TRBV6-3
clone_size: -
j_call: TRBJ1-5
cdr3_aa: CASSSPWGGDQPQHF
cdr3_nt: TGTGCCAGCAGTTCCCCCTGGGGAGGGGATCAGCCCCAGCATTTT

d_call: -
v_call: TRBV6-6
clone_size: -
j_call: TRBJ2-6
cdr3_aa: CASFDASGANVLTF
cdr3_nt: TGTGCCAGTTTCGATGCGTCAGGGGCCAACGTCCTGACTTTC

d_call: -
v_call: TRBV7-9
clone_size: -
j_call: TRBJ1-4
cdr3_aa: CASSPERPTNEKLFF
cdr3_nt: TGTGCCAGCAGCCCAGAGCGACCAACTAATGAAAAACTGTTTTTT

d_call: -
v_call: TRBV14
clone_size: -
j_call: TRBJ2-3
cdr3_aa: CASSLQEGDTQYF
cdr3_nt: TGTGCCAGCAGCCTCCAAGAGGGAGATACGCAGTATTTT

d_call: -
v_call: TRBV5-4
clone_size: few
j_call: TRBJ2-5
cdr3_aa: CASRTMGAETQYF
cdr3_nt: TGTGCCAGCAGGACGATGGGGGCTGAGACCCAGTACTTC

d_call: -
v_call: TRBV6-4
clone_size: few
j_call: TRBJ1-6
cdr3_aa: CASSREAIGSPLHF
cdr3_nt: TGTGCCAGCAGTCGCGAAGCAATCGGGTCACCCCTCCACTTT

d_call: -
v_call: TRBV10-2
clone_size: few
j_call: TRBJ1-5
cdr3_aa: CASSDYNSNQPQHF
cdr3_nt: TGCGCCAGCAGTGACTATAATAGCAATCAGCCCCAGCATTTT

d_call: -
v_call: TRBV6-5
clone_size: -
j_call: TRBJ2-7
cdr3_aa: CATTRGYEQYF
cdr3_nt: TGTGCCACAACCCGCGGCTACGAGCAGTACTTC

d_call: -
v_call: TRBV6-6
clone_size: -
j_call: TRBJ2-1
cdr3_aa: CASSGERREQFF
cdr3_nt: TGTGCCAGCAGTGGGGAGAGGAGGGAGCAGTTCTTC

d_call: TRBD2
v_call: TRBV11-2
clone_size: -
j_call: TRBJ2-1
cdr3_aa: CASSLGRTSGRGYNEQFF
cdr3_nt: TGTGCCAGCAGCTTGGGACGAACTAGCGGGAGAGGGTACAATGAGCAGTTCTTC